This passage covers 28 T cell receptor beta chains from one sample sequenced in a study of T cells in localized non-small cell lung cancer. Assay used: immunoSEQ multiplex PCR; TCRdb lists only in-frame clones, some missing. Of roughly 1,700 clones listed, 30% to 45% were seen once; the top ten hold 25% to 35%. Sequences were derived from normal lung tissue next to the tumor, sampled before any cancer treatment. Every receptor here comes from a woman between 35 and 70 years old with stage II lung adenocarcinoma.

The chain uses TRBV10-2 and TRBJ2-1; the match to TRBD2 covers 7 bases. The CDR3 spans 14 residues. The V segment lost 4 bases and the J segment 6 bases; nucleotides outside the gene matches: 6. Germline V gene data show CDR1 as WSHSY and CDR2 as SAAADI. CDR3 DNA: TGCGCCAGCAGTGCGGGGGGAAGTGGCAATGAGCAGTTCTTC. Translation: CASSAGGSGNEQFF.

There are a few counts of this clone. The chain uses TRBV28 and TRBJ2-5, with a possible D match to TRBD1 (7 bases). The CDR3 sequence is 15 residues long. Germline CDR1 and CDR2: MDHEN and SYDVKM. V lost 6 bases and J lost 4, with 18 bases in between. CDR3 sequence (DNA): TGTGCCAGCAGCGAAAACAGGGGAGGAATAGAGACCCAGTACTTC. It codes for CASSENRGGIETQYF.

This clone was observed a handful of times. The chain links TRBV5-1 to TRBJ2-1; the match to TRBD1 covers 8 bases. The J segment lost 1 base and the V segment lost 2 bases, leaving 5 bases of the junction unmatched. Germline CDR1 is SGHRS and CDR2 is YFSETQ. The CDR3 extends over 16 amino acids. CDR3: CASSLKQGDSYNEQFF. CDR3 bases: TGCGCCAGCAGCTTAAAACAGGGGGATTCCTACAATGAGCAGTTCTTC.

CDR3 residues: CASSSGISTNEKLFF. The CDR3, as DNA: TGTGCCAGTAGTTCAGGGATTTCAACTAATGAAAAACTGTTTTTT. The chain is built from TRBV19 and TRBJ1-4, with D possibly matching TRBD1 (5 bases). The germline CDR1 and CDR2 sequences are LNHDA and SQIVND (reference sequence). CDR3 length: 15 amino acids. V lost 5 bases to trimming and J lost 0 bases, with 10 bases between them.

V and J are TRBV9 and TRBJ1-2; 7 positions match TRBD1. The junction had 14 bases not matched to a gene; V was cut back by 4 bases and J by 8 bases. The CDR3 contains 15 residues. In germline, CDR1 is SGDLS, CDR2 YYNGEE. CDR3 coding DNA: TGTGCCAGCAGCCCGGATCCGACAGGGCTTAGGGGCTACACCTTC. Protein product: CASSPDPTGLRGYTF.

This clone qualifies as large. The genes are TRBV9 and TRBJ2-1, with 12 bases matching TRBD2. After removal of 2 bases from V and 4 bases from J, the junction contained 1 base not matched to a gene. This CDR3 comprises 15 residues. Germline V lookup: CDR1 SGDLS, CDR2 YYNGEE. This CDR3 is CASSVLAGGYNEQFF. CDR3 nucleotides: TGTGCCAGCAGCGTCCTAGCGGGGGGGTACAATGAGCAGTTCTTC.

This chain joins TRBV6-8 and TRBJ2-1, with a weak D call TRBD1 (7 bases). The ends were cut back, 10 bases at V and 3 bases at J, with 22 bases in the middle. In germline, CDR1 is MNHGY, CDR2 SAAAGT. The CDR3 sequence is 16 residues long. The CDR3 coding sequence is TGTGCCATCAGGGGGGACGGGACTCAAAACTACAATGAGCAGTTCTTC. Its translation: CAIRGDGTQNYNEQFF.

By share, this clone ranks as medium-sized. The V gene is TRBV10-3, the J gene TRBJ2-7; D unresolved. The CDR3 covers 12 residues. V lost 0 bases, J lost 6 bases, and 6 bases lay in between. Germline-derived CDR1 and CDR2 are ENHRY and SYGVKD. CDR3 amino acids: CAISESASEQYF. The CDR3, as DNA: TGTGCCATCAGTGAGTCCGCTTCCGAGCAGTACTTC.

This clone was seen a few times. The chain uses TRBV6-8 and TRBJ2-2; D gene uncertain. The length of the CDR3 is 12 residues. Per the germline V gene, CDR1 is MNHGY and CDR2 is SAAAGT. Trimming shortened V by 5 bases and J by 5 bases, and 6 bases separated the two germline ends. The CDR3 region is CASSDRTGELFF. Here the CDR3 DNA reads TGTGCCAGCAGTGACCGGACCGGGGAGCTGTTTTTT.

This clone has just a few counts. The chain has TRBV9 and TRBJ2-7, with 12 bases fitting TRBD2. Germline V gives CDR1 SGDLS, CDR2 YYNGEE. The V segment lost 0 bases and the J segment 6 bases; nucleotides outside the gene matches: 4. CDR3 length equals 15 residues. CDR3 sequence reads: CASSVGTSGVFEQYF. CDR3 DNA sequence: TGTGCCAGCAGCGTAGGGACTAGCGGGGTGTTCGAGCAGTACTTC.

In its sample, this clone was seen a few times. CDR3 protein: CASGGQGNTGELFF. Written as DNA, the CDR3 is TGTGCCAGCGGAGGACAGGGGAACACCGGGGAGCTGTTTTTT. The rearrangement joins TRBV18 to TRBJ2-2; 8 bases fit TRBD1. The CDR3 runs to 14 residues. Trimming cost V 8 bases and J 1 base; bases outside gene matches: 3. Germline V gene lookup returns CDR1 KGHSH and CDR2 LQKENI.

The chain uses TRBV14 and TRBJ1-2, with a tentative D call TRBD1 (6 bases). The V end was cut by 4 bases, the J end by 4 bases, with 10 bases between. This CDR3 has 13 amino acids. Per germline, CDR1 SGHDN and CDR2 FVKESK. The CDR3 nucleotides read TGTGCCAGCAGCCCACAGGGAAGCTATGGCTACACCTTC. It is translated as CASSPQGSYGYTF.

The rearrangement joins TRBV30 to TRBJ1-1; no firm D call. Trimming took off 0 bases at V and 1 base at J, with 6 bases between the two ends. The CDR3 spans 13 residues. From germline, CDR1 is GTSNPN and CDR2 SVGIG (reference sequence). This CDR3 reads CAWSVGRNTEAFF. The CDR3, as DNA: TGTGCCTGGAGTGTGGGAAGGAACACTGAAGCTTTCTTT.

In its sample, this clone was seen a few times. The chain is built from TRBV28 and TRBJ2-5, with D hard to call. CDR3 length: 13 amino acids. V shed 2 bases and J shed 0 bases, with 4 bases lying between them. Germline CDR1 reads MDHEN; CDR2 reads SYDVKM. This CDR3 is CASSLSYQETQYF. The DNA of the CDR3 is TGTGCCAGCAGTTTAAGCTACCAAGAGACCCAGTACTTC.

The V and J genes are TRBV14 and TRBJ2-7; 14 bases align to TRBD2. After removal of 4 bases from V and 6 bases from J, the junction contained 2 bases not matched to a gene. The CDR3 has 14 residues. Germline V lookup: CDR1 SGHDN, CDR2 FVKESK. The DNA of the CDR3 is TGTGCCAGCAGCCGGACTAGCGGGGGGTTCGAGCAGTACTTC. As protein: CASSRTSGGFEQYF.

Written as DNA, the CDR3 is TGTGCCTGGAGGCAGGGGAATTCACCCCTCCACTTT. Translating it yields CAWRQGNSPLHF. The V call is TRBV30, the J call TRBJ1-6; tentatively, D is TRBD1 (6 bases). The germline V gene encodes CDR1 GTSNPN and CDR2 SVGIG (reference sequence). The CDR3 has 12 amino acids. V was cut by 3 bases and J by 7 bases, with 7 bases left in between. The variable domain in full, with the rest retrieved from reference TRBV30 and TRBJ1-6, is SQTIHQWPATLVQPVGSPLSLECTVEGTSNPNLYWYRQAAGRGLQLLFYSVGIGQISSEVPQNLSASRPQDRQFILSSKKLLLSDSGFYLCAWRQGNSPLHFGNGTRLTVT.

This clone was found a few times. The chain employs TRBV1 and TRBJ1-3; the table's D call, TRBD1, was not checked against the DNA. TRBV1 is described as a pseudogene. The CDR3 is made up of 16 amino acids. CDR3 in amino acids: CASSQGLQGAGNTIYF. The CDR3 coding sequence is TGCGCCAGCAGCCAAGGGCTACAGGGCGCTGGAAACACCATATATTTT.

V and J are TRBV19 and TRBJ1-1; D perhaps matches TRBD1 (6 bases). In germline, CDR1 is LNHDA, CDR2 SQIVND (reference sequence). V was trimmed by 8 bases and J by 11 bases, leaving 15 bases between them. The CDR3 extends over 11 amino acids. The chain's CDR3 is CASQDRSSAFF. As DNA, the CDR3 is TGTGCCAGTCAAGACAGGTCTTCGGCTTTCTTT.

This clone has just a few counts. The chain is built from TRBV11-3 and TRBJ1-2, with 7 bases aligning to TRBD1. Trimming took 4 bases from V and 2 from J; bases not matched to a gene: 4. CDR3 length: 14 residues. In germline, CDR1 is SGHNT, CDR2 YENEEA. Here the CDR3 DNA reads TGTGCCAGCAGCTCCCCAGGGGGAAACTATGGCTACACCTTC. Protein: CASSSPGGNYGYTF.

The chain uses TRBV28 and TRBJ1-1; D might be TRBD1 (6 bases). With 3 bases removed from V and 11 bases from J, the gap between germline ends came to 28 bases. CDR3 length equals 17 residues. The germline V gene has CDR1 MDHEN and CDR2 SYDVKM. In nucleotides, the CDR3 is TGTGCCAGCAGTTTCTTTCGGGCCGGGACAACCCTCCGGAGGGCTTTCTTT. Its protein product is CASSFFRAGTTLRRAFF.

This clone is termed medium-sized (0.01 to 0.1%). This chain uses TRBV6-8 with TRBJ1-5; possible D gene TRBD1, 6 bases. This CDR3 comprises 16 residues. Germline CDR1 is MNHGY and CDR2 is SAAAGT. V lost 5 bases and J 2 bases, leaving 16 bases between the germline ends. In DNA form, the CDR3 reads TGTGCCAGCAGTGTTGAGGCGGGGGCGGGCAATCAGCCCCAGCATTTT. It yields the protein CASSVEAGAGNQPQHF.

The chain couples TRBV18 to TRBJ2-7; D unclear. CDR1 and CDR2 from the germline V gene are KGHSH and LQKENI. The CDR3 is 15 residues long. The V gene lost 2 bases and the J gene lost 0 bases, with 11 bases spanning the gap. This chain's CDR3 is CASSPLVGSSYEQYF. CDR3 nucleotides: TGTGCCAGCTCACCATTGGTTGGCAGCTCCTACGAGCAGTACTTC.

The chain links TRBV19 to TRBJ2-5, with D perhaps TRBD2 (6 bases). The V end was cut by 5 bases, the J end by 2 bases, with 12 bases between. CDR3 length: 14 amino acids. CDR1 LNHDA and CDR2 SQIVND come from the germline V gene (reference sequence). The DNA for the CDR3 is TGTGCCAGTAGTCCCGGGGGTTATCAAGAGACCCAGTACTTC. It yields the protein CASSPGGYQETQYF. Based on the CDR3 plus reference TRBV19 and TRBJ2-5, the full variable domain is DGGITQSPKYLFRKEGQNVTLSCEQNLNHDAMYWYRQDPGQGLRLIYYSQIVNDFQKGDIAEGYSVSREKKESFPLTVTSAQKNPTAFYLCASSPGGYQETQYFGPGTRLLVL.

The chain couples TRBV30 to TRBJ1-2, with 7 positions matching TRBD1. V gave up 3 bases and J gave up 8 bases; unmatched junction bases: 12. The CDR3 is made up of 14 amino acids. In germline, CDR1 is GTSNPN, CDR2 SVGIG (reference sequence). CDR3 region: CAWRIMTGPRGYTF. DNA of the CDR3: TGTGCCTGGAGAATTATGACAGGGCCTAGGGGCTACACCTTC.

Note on this clone: The junction departs from the called germline gene at one end, perhaps through a read error. The V call is TRBV6-8, the J call TRBJ2-7, with D hard to call. The CDR3 length is 12 residues. Germline CDR1 reads MNHGY; CDR2 reads SAAAGT. The CDR3 DNA follows: TGTGCCATCAGTAAAACCACCTACGAGCAGTACTTC. Its translation: CAISKTTYEQYF.

This clone is deemed medium-sized. V usage is TRBV6-8 and J usage is TRBJ2-7, with D maybe TRBD1 (6 bases). Germline CDR1 MNHGY, CDR2 SAAAGT. The CDR3 totals 15 residues. Trimming stripped 0 bases from V and 4 bases from J, with 13 bases between. Written as DNA, the CDR3 is TGTGCCAGCAGTTACTCTCAGGGGAGTTCTTACGAGCAGTACTTC. It codes for CASSYSQGSSYEQYF.

In its sample, this clone was seen a few times. The junction differs from germline at one of its ends, possibly a read error. This chain uses TRBV19 with TRBJ1-4; no reliable D call. This CDR3 has 14 residues. Per germline, CDR1 LNHDA and CDR2 SQIVND (reference sequence). DNA of the CDR3: TGTGCCAGTAGTGAGGCAGCCCGTAATCAAAAACTGTTTTTT. Amino acids: CASSEAARNQKLFF.

The table lists this clone with a few counts. CDR3 coding DNA: TGTGCCACCTCGACAGGAGATGGGAATCAGCCCCAGCATTTT. It translates to CATSTGDGNQPQHF. The V and J genes are TRBV6-8 and TRBJ1-5; possible D gene TRBD1, 6 bases. Germline CDR1 is MNHGY and CDR2 is SAAAGT. Trimming shortened V by 10 bases and J by 4 bases, and 17 bases separated the two germline ends. The CDR3 totals 14 residues.